This TCR beta chain was obtained from a study of blood T cell repertoires in COVID-19. Study information: Samples came from the United States, Italy and Spain, spanning acute and convalescent COVID-19. T cells, B-cell-depleted T cells, or PBMCs supplied cDNA or gDNA.

Authors' data handling: Researchers report that nucleated cell counts were estimated from reference gene primer amplification. Assay used: immunoSEQ multiplex PCR; TCRdb lists only in-frame clones, some missing. D and trimming come from the DNA, and the V and J calls and clone size come from that table. The sample records about 220,000 clones, approximately 82% being singletons. The clonotype originates from a man aged 50 to 60 with active or convalescent COVID-19. Source material: peripheral blood.

Here the CDR3 DNA reads TGTGCCAGCAGCCAAGGGCGAACAGGGGGCGAAGAGACCCAGTACTTC. Protein sequence: CASSQGRTGGEETQYF. V gene TRBV4-2 combines with J gene TRBJ2-5, with 9 nucleotides matching TRBD1. Losses at the gene ends were 1 base for V and 3 bases for J; bases not matched to a gene: 6. The CDR3 runs 16 residues. In germline, CDR1 is LGHNA, CDR2 YNFKEQ.